One and the same sample provided the 5 T cell receptor beta chains below, sequenced in a study of T-cell reconstitution after alpha-beta-depleted transplantation in children. TCRbeta library preparation incorporated unique molecular identifiers. TCRdb re-analysed the PCR reads in MiXCR, keeping a single row per CDR3 protein. The sample records approximately 350,000 distinct CDR3 sequences, 10% being singletons. The sample consisted of PBMCs from the stem cell graft donor, taken from the stem cell graft. All receptors come from a human donor who donated a stem cell graft to a child with acute lymphoblastic leukemia.

The V call is TRBV6-2 or TRBV6-3, the J call TRBJ2-3; a weak D match, TRBD2 (5 bases). The CDR3 contains 16 residues. Per the germline V gene, CDR1 is MNHEY and CDR2 is SVGEGT. The V end was cut by 7 bases, the J end by 3 bases, with 20 bases between. DNA of the CDR3: TGTGCCAGCAAGCACCGGCCAGGCGGCGGGACAGATACGCAGTATTTT. This codes for CASKHRPGGGTDTQYF.

This clonotype was found many times. The gene calls are TRBV5-6 and TRBJ1-1, with 7 bases fitting TRBD1. Germline loops: CDR1 SGHDT, CDR2 YYEEEE. This CDR3 has 16 amino acids. The V segment lost 2 bases and the J segment 4 bases; nucleotides outside the gene matches: 11. The CDR3 protein is CASSFTGARLSTEAFF. The DNA of the CDR3 is TGTGCCAGCAGCTTTACAGGGGCGCGGTTGAGCACTGAAGCTTTCTTT.

This clonotype turned up a few times. This chain joins TRBV5-1 and TRBJ2-7; no firm D call. V lost 4 bases, J lost 4 bases, and 18 bases lay in between. Germline CDR1 is SGHRS and CDR2 is YFSETQ. The CDR3 spans 15 residues. CDR3 sequence (DNA): TGCGCCAGCAGCCGCTCCGGGCTCTACGGTTACGAGCAGTACTTC. Translating it yields CASSRSGLYGYEQYF.

This clonotype was seen at least ten times. The CDR3 region is CASSLMGQGSNQPQHF. Written as DNA, the CDR3 is TGTGCCAGCAGTTTAATGGGACAGGGGAGCAATCAGCCCCAGCATTTT. The chain is built from TRBV12-3 or TRBV12-4 and TRBJ1-5, with 10 bases fitting TRBD1. Unmatched junction bases numbered 2, after V lost 2 bases and J lost 1 base. This CDR3 region has 16 residues.

There are many counts of this clonotype. V is TRBV7-2 and J is TRBJ2-3; D gene unclear. This CDR3 has 12 amino acids. V lost 5 bases and J lost 4, with 7 bases in between. Germline assignment: CDR1 SGHTA and CDR2 FQGNSA. The CDR3 region is CASSRGADTQYF. Here the CDR3 DNA reads TGTGCCAGCAGCCGAGGAGCAGATACGCAGTATTTT.